The 30 T cell receptor beta chains below come from one sample, sequenced in a study of CD8 T cells in ankylosing spondylitis. TCRdb called the 5' RACE reads again in MiXCR, with one record for every CDR3 protein. Among 250,000 or so distinct CDR3 sequences listed, under 30% were seen once. The sequencing sample was made of blood, either unsorted or a sorted T cell fraction (not recorded which). The origin of the receptors is a male donor with ankylosing spondylitis or in good health (not recorded which).

This clonotype was picked up a small number of times. The CDR3 sequence is CSARWGANEKLFF. As DNA, the CDR3 is TGCAGTGCTAGATGGGGAGCTAATGAAAAACTGTTTTTT. J is TRBJ1-4 and V is TRBV20-1; D unclear. The CDR3 covers 13 residues. The germline V gene encodes CDR1 DFQATT and CDR2 SNEGSKA (reference sequence). The ends were cut back, 2 bases at V and 3 bases at J, with 7 bases in the middle.

CDR3 sequence reads: CASSERGSVEQFF. Written as DNA, the CDR3 is TGTGCCAGCAGTGAGCGGGGGTCGGTTGAGCAGTTCTTC. The chain is built from TRBV25-1 and TRBJ2-1, with TRBD2 identical over 7 bases. Germline-derived CDR1 and CDR2 are MGHDK and SYGVNS. The junction had 5 bases not matched to a gene; V was cut back by 3 bases and J by 9 bases. The CDR3 totals 13 residues.

The chain joins TRBV9 to TRBJ1-2; tentative D call: TRBD1 (6 bases). CDR1 is SGDLS, CDR2 YYNGEE, per germline. This CDR3 is 17 amino acids long. V lost 3 bases and J 4 bases, leaving 22 bases between the germline ends. CDR3 coding DNA: TGTGCCAGCAGCGGTGGGGGCCGGGCGTACGATGCCTATGGCTACACCTTC. Translating gives CASSGGGRAYDAYGYTF.

This clonotype was detected only a few times. This sequence joins TRBV6-1 and TRBJ2-5, with a possible D match to TRBD2 (5 bases). Germline loops: CDR1 MNHNS, CDR2 SASEGT. The V gene lost 6 bases and the J gene lost 7 bases, with 24 bases spanning the gap. This CDR3 is 16 amino acids long. The CDR3 spells CASSLRAYSVRGTQYF. The CDR3 DNA is TGTGCCAGCAGCCTCAGAGCATACAGCGTCCGGGGGACCCAGTACTTC.

The chain has TRBV20-1 and TRBJ1-2, with unresolved D. There are 11 residues in the CDR3. Germline V gene lookup returns CDR1 DFQATT and CDR2 SNEGSKA (reference sequence). CDR3 sequence (DNA): TGCCATACCGTCCACCCCTATGGCTACACCTTC. Encoded protein: CHTVHPYGYTF.

V usage is TRBV20-1 and J usage is TRBJ2-7; TRBD1 might be the D (5 bases). From germline, CDR1 is DFQATT and CDR2 SNEGSKA (reference sequence). The CDR3 has 15 residues. V shed 2 bases and J shed 0 bases, with 14 bases lying between them. This chain's CDR3 is CSARLGVKSSYEQYF. CDR3 sequence (DNA): TGCAGTGCTAGACTAGGGGTGAAAAGCTCCTACGAGCAGTACTTC.

Only a few counts were recorded for this clonotype. This chain links TRBV20-1 with TRBJ2-7; D gene ambiguous. The CDR3 length is 13 residues. Germline CDR1 reads DFQATT; CDR2 reads SNEGSKA (reference sequence). CDR3 protein: CSVIDTQAAEQYF. The CDR3 DNA follows: TGCAGCGTTATCGACACCCAGGCCGCCGAGCAGTACTTC.

This clonotype was observed a handful of times. The chain has TRBV6-1 and TRBJ2-3, with TRBD1 matching 8 bases. Germline-derived CDR1 and CDR2 are MNHNS and SASEGT. The CDR3 has 15 amino acids. V lost 5 bases, J lost 1 base, and 5 bases stayed unmatched. In DNA form, the CDR3 reads TGTGCCAGCAGTCAGACAGGGGACCGCACAGATACGCAGTATTTT. Translation gives CASSQTGDRTDTQYF.

This clonotype was recorded at least ten times. The gene calls are TRBV20-1 and TRBJ2-7; D unresolved. CDR3 size: 12 residues. Deletions cut 6 bases from V and 5 bases from J, with 14 bases between. CDR1 and CDR2 (germline): DFQATT, SNEGSKA (reference sequence). The CDR3 here is CSALIPGDEQYF. The CDR3 coding sequence is TGCAGTGCCCTTATCCCCGGTGACGAGCAGTACTTC.

This clonotype was recorded a few times. This chain links TRBV12-3 or TRBV12-4 with TRBJ2-6, with TRBD1 identical over 8 bases. The CDR3 is 15 residues long. The V and J ends lost 5 bases and 4 bases, in that order; junction bases with no gene match: 4. The chain's CDR3 is CASSPGGGGANVLTF. The CDR3 DNA follows: TGTGCCAGCAGTCCAGGGGGCGGAGGGGCCAACGTCCTGACTTTC.

CDR3 coding DNA: TGTGCCAGCAGTTTTTTTCATCTCCAGTTCTTC. Its protein is CASSFFHLQFF. The rearrangement links TRBV12-3 or TRBV12-4 to TRBJ2-1, with unresolved D. This CDR3 is 11 amino acids long. V lost 3 bases, J lost 13 bases, and 10 bases lay in between.

This clonotype has at least ten counts. The genes are TRBV20-1 and TRBJ1-6, with a possible D match to TRBD1 (6 bases). Trimming took off 5 bases at V and 0 bases at J, with 11 bases between the two ends. Germline CDR1 DFQATT, CDR2 SNEGSKA (reference sequence). This CDR3 spans 15 amino acids. In DNA form, the CDR3 reads TGCAGTGCTTCACTCAGGGGCTCCTATAATTCACCCCTCCACTTT. This gives the protein CSASLRGSYNSPLHF.

The chain carries TRBV7-6 and TRBJ2-1; no clear D gene. The length of the CDR3 is 11 residues. V lost 1 base and J lost 10, with 5 bases in between. The germline V gene encodes CDR1 SGHVS and CDR2 FNYEAQ. Here the CDR3 DNA reads TGTGCCAGCAGCTTAGAGGGAGAGCAGTTCTTC. This codes for CASSLEGEQFF.

The rearrangement links TRBV7-7 to TRBJ2-7, with 7 bases matching TRBD1. From germline, CDR1 is SSHAT and CDR2 FNYEAQ (reference sequence). Trimming took 1 base from V and 4 from J; bases not matched to a gene: 16. This CDR3 comprises 18 residues. CDR3: CASSLVSTYPGQTYEQYF. CDR3 nucleotide sequence: TGTGCCAGCAGCTTAGTATCCACCTATCCGGGACAGACTTACGAGCAGTACTTC.

The genes are TRBV10-3 and TRBJ1-4, with no clear D. V lost 3 bases, J lost 7 bases, and 12 bases lay in between. Germline CDR1 and CDR2: ENHRY and SYGVKD. This CDR3 region has 14 residues. The CDR3 region is CAISDPLEGEKLFF. In DNA, the CDR3 is TGTGCCATCAGTGACCCGCTCGAGGGTGAAAAACTGTTTTTT.

This clonotype was observed many times. The gene calls are TRBV20-1 and TRBJ2-7; 10 bases align to TRBD2. J gave up 3 bases and V 3 bases, and 11 bases lay outside the gene matches. Looked up from germline, CDR1 is DFQATT and CDR2 is SNEGSKA (reference sequence). The CDR3 totals 16 residues. The CDR3 loop is CSARGAGTSELYEQYF. In DNA form, the CDR3 reads TGCAGTGCTAGGGGTGCCGGGACTAGCGAACTCTACGAGCAGTACTTC.

This sequence joins TRBV3-1 and TRBJ2-5, with TRBD1 matching 8 bases. The CDR3 is 16 residues long. CDR1 LGHDT and CDR2 YNNKEL come from the germline V gene (reference sequence). V gave up 4 bases and J gave up 5 bases; unmatched junction bases: 12. The CDR3, as DNA: TGTGCCAGCAGCCTCCGCCCCCCGGACAGGGACGAGACCCAGTACTTC. It encodes CASSLRPPDRDETQYF.

The sample holds many counts of this clonotype. The chain links TRBV28 to TRBJ2-7, with D perhaps being TRBD1 or TRBD2 (5 bases each). Germline V CDR1 and CDR2: MDHEN, SYDVKM. V was cut by 6 bases and J by 0 bases, with 21 bases left in between. This CDR3 is 17 amino acids long. The chain's CDR3 is CASSLGGGGLTSYEQYF. The CDR3 bases are TGTGCCAGCAGCCTGGGTGGTGGGGGTTTGACCTCCTACGAGCAGTACTTC.

This clonotype was seen ten or more times. This chain links TRBV5-1 with TRBJ2-6, with D perhaps TRBD2 (5 bases). The CDR3 is 14 residues long. V was pared by 4 bases and J by 0 bases, with 5 bases between. CDR1 is SGHRS and CDR2 is YFSETQ in the germline V gene. Written as DNA, the CDR3 is TGCGCCAGCAGCGGGAGCTCTGGGGCCAACGTCCTGACTTTC. It specifies CASSGSSGANVLTF. Full variable domain (remainder filled in from reference TRBV5-1 and TRBJ2-6): KAGVTQTPRYLIKTRGQQVTLSCSPISGHRSVSWYQQTPGQGLQFLFEYFSETQRNKGNFPGRFSGRQFSNSRSEMNVSTLELGDSALYLCASSGSSGANVLTFGAGSRLTVL.

This clonotype was found many times. The chain is built from TRBV6-1 and TRBJ1-1; D may be TRBD1 (6 bases). This CDR3 has 14 amino acids. With 10 bases removed from V and 3 bases from J, the gap between germline ends came to 18 bases. Germline lookup yields CDR1 MNHNS and CDR2 SASEGT. CDR3 sequence (DNA): TGTGCCATTACCTCAAGGAGGGGGGACACTGAAGCTTTCTTT. Translation gives CAITSRRGDTEAFF.

This clonotype was detected ten times or more. V usage is TRBV29-1 and J usage is TRBJ2-3; D is undetermined. Trimming stripped 4 bases from V and 2 bases from J, with 10 bases between. Germline loops: CDR1 SQVTM, CDR2 ANQGSEA. The CDR3 sequence is 13 residues long. This CDR3 reads CSVAPILTDTQYF. DNA of the CDR3: TGCAGCGTTGCCCCCATCCTCACAGATACGCAGTATTTT.

V is TRBV7-8 and J is TRBJ1-4, with a possible D match to TRBD1 (6 bases). The germline CDR1 and CDR2 sequences are SGHVS and FQNEAQ. Trimming removed 8 bases from V and 1 base from J, with 11 bases in between. CDR3 length: 14 residues. The CDR3 region is CASARGGTNEKLFF. In nucleotides, the CDR3 is TGTGCCAGCGCCAGGGGAGGAACTAATGAAAAACTGTTTTTT.

The table lists this clonotype with a few counts. The rearrangement uses TRBV20-1 and TRBJ2-3, with TRBD1 matching over 7 bases. CDR1 DFQATT and CDR2 SNEGSKA come from the germline V gene (reference sequence). This CDR3 has 14 amino acids. V trimming: 3 bases; J trimming: 5 bases; junction bases outside the gene matches: 8. The CDR3 nucleotides are TGCAGTGCTAGGCAGACAGGGTCTATAGATACGCAGTATTTT. Protein sequence: CSARQTGSIDTQYF.

The rearrangement joins TRBV29-1 to TRBJ2-3, with 9 bases aligning to TRBD2. Germline assignment: CDR1 SQVTM and CDR2 ANQGSEA. The V segment lost 7 bases and the J segment 2 bases; nucleotides outside the gene matches: 10. CDR3 length: 15 residues. The CDR3 DNA sequence: TGCAGCGGAAGGGGTAGCGGGGGCTCCACAGATACGCAGTATTTT. Translated: CSGRGSGGSTDTQYF.

J is TRBJ2-7 and V is TRBV15, with a possible D match to TRBD1 (6 bases). Germline V gene lookup returns CDR1 LNHNV and CDR2 YYDKDF (reference sequence). There are 16 residues in the CDR3. Trimming shortened V by 3 bases and J by 4 bases, and 19 bases separated the two germline ends. This CDR3 reads CATSSGELGAGYEQYF. The CDR3 coding sequence is TGTGCCACCAGCAGTGGAGAATTGGGGGCTGGATACGAGCAGTACTTC.

Ten or more counts support this clonotype. The chain carries TRBV24-1 and TRBJ2-2, with D perhaps matching TRBD1 (6 bases). This CDR3 has 15 residues. V lost 3 bases and J 1 base, leaving 8 bases between the germline ends. Germline values: CDR1 KGHDR, CDR2 SFDVKD. CDR3 sequence: CATSDPGQNTGELFF. The CDR3 DNA sequence: TGTGCCACCAGTGATCCGGGACAGAACACCGGGGAGCTGTTTTTT.

This clonotype was observed a few times. V is TRBV20-1 and J is TRBJ2-5; D possibly matches TRBD1 or TRBD2 (5 bases each). Looked up from germline, CDR1 is DFQATT and CDR2 is SNEGSKA (reference sequence). There are 13 residues in the CDR3. V was trimmed by 6 bases and J by 3 bases, leaving 14 bases between them. In DNA, the CDR3 is TGCAGTGCCCGGGACGCTTCGAAAGAGACCCAGTACTTC. Its protein product is CSARDASKETQYF.

Ten or more counts support this clonotype. CDR3 residues: CASSRSGTLDEQYF. CDR3 in DNA: TGTGCCAGCAGCCGCTCCGGGACCTTGGACGAGCAGTACTTC. The chain couples TRBV12-3 or TRBV12-4 to TRBJ2-7; perhaps D is TRBD1 or TRBD2 (5 bases each). The V gene lost 6 bases and the J gene lost 5 bases, with 17 bases spanning the gap. The CDR3 has 14 amino acids.

This clonotype was found many times. This sequence joins TRBV11-2 and TRBJ2-5; TRBD1 is a possible D gene (6 bases). V lost 1 base, J lost 5 bases, and 17 bases lay in between. CDR1 SGHAT and CDR2 FQNNGV come from the germline V gene. The CDR3 length is 16 residues. The CDR3 spells CASSLAHTGFAETQYF. The CDR3 DNA follows: TGTGCCAGCAGCTTAGCCCATACAGGGTTCGCGGAGACCCAGTACTTC.

This clonotype was recorded at least ten times. The chain has TRBV10-1 and TRBJ2-7; no clear D gene. Deletions cut 4 bases from V and 0 bases from J, with 4 bases between. The CDR3 spans 12 residues. The V gene's germline CDR1 is WNHNN and CDR2 SYGVQD (reference sequence). CDR3 amino acids: CASSVSSYEQYF. As DNA, the CDR3 is TGCGCCAGCAGTGTTAGCTCCTACGAGCAGTACTTC.